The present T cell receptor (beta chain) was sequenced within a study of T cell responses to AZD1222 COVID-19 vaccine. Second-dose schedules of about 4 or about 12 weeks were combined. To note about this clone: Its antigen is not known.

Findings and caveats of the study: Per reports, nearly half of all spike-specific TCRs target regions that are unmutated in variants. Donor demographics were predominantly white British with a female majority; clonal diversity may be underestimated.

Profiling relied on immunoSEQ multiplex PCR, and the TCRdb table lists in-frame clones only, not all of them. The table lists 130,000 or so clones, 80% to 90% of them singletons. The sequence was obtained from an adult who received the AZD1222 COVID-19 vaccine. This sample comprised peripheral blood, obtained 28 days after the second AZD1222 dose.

CDR3 in amino acids: CASSLRGFGTEAFF. The CDR3 DNA sequence: TGTGCCAGCAGCCTAAGGGGCTTTGGGACTGAAGCTTTCTTT. The rearrangement uses TRBV11-1 and TRBJ1-1, with D maybe TRBD1 (5 bases). The CDR3 is 14 residues long. Trimming cost V 5 bases and J 5 bases, with 15 bases left between them. CDR1 and CDR2 (germline): SGHAT, FQDESV (reference sequence).